This T cell receptor (beta chain) was sequenced in a study of control samples from healthy donors and cancer patients. Germline V gene data show CDR1 as MNHEY and CDR2 as SVGAGI. V dropped 7 bases and J dropped 2 bases, with 17 bases sitting between them. The CDR3 extends over 15 amino acids. Assay used: immunoSEQ multiplex PCR; TCRdb lists only in-frame clones, some missing. The sample holds roughly 130,000 clones; about 95% are singletons and the top ten take around 3.6%. The chain uses TRBV6-5 and TRBJ2-5; D is possibly TRBD2 (7 bases). The sequenced material came from blood. This sequence was found in a man aged 25 to 45 in good health. The CDR3 nucleotides read TGTGCCAGCACCCTCGGGGGGCCGGGGCAAGAGACCCAGTACTTC. This gives the protein CASTLGGPGQETQYF.